These T cell receptor beta chains were read from a single sample in a study of T cells in Graves' hyperthyroidism and ophthalmopathy. MiXCR was run by TCRdb on the multiplex PCR reads, yielding one entry per CDR3 protein. The table lists 350,000 to 500,000 distinct CDR3 sequences, roughly 15% of them singletons. Sequencing input: blood. The receptors were gathered from a woman aged 18-29 years with Graves' hyperthyroidism. Each CDR3 is given with its conserved first and last residue. The D gene is left open where the match is weak. Clone size is shown for a subset of rows, as once, few, many or a class of expanded clone.

V gene	clone size	D gene	J gene	CDR3 length	CDR3 protein	CDR3 DNA
TRBV5-1	many	.	TRBJ2-1	15	CASRPDGSSYNEQFF	TGCGCCAGCAGACCGGACGGGAGCTCCTACAATGAGCAGTTCTTC
TRBV30	.	TRBD2	TRBJ2-7	13	CAGGAREGYEQYF	TGTGCCGGAGGTGCGCGGGAGGGCTACGAGCAGTACTTC
TRBV30	few	.	TRBJ2-2	11	CAWRDTGELFF	TGTGCCTGGAGGGACACCGGGGAGCTGTTTTTT
TRBV7-9	.	.	TRBJ2-7	13	CASSLKTDGEQYF	TGTGCCAGCAGCTTAAAAACAGACGGCGAGCAGTACTTC
TRBV6-6	many	.	TRBJ2-7	16	CASSYSRYGASYEQYF	TGTGCCAGCAGTTACTCGAGATACGGAGCCTCCTACGAGCAGTACTTC
TRBV7-9	few	.	TRBJ2-7	15	CASSLVSGYSYEQYF	TGTGCCAGCAGCTTAGTTTCAGGCTACTCCTACGAGCAGTACTTC
TRBV29-1	.	.	TRBJ1-1	13	CSVRGLLVTEAFF	TGCAGCGTTCGGGGCCTCTTAGTCACTGAAGCTTTCTTT
TRBV19	many	TRBD1	TRBJ1-1	17	CASSTRDRVALNTEAFF	TGTGCCAGTAGTACCCGGGACAGGGTAGCATTGAACACTGAAGCTTTCTTT
TRBV20-1	.	TRBD2	TRBJ2-1	14	CSARAGGAYNEQFF	TGCAGTGCTAGGGCGGGAGGGGCCTACAATGAGCAGTTCTTC
TRBV29-1	.	.	TRBJ1-3	15	CSVEVRGTTGNTIYF	TGCAGCGTTGAGGTCAGAGGGACAACTGGAAACACCATATATTTT
TRBV12-3/TRBV12-4	.	.	TRBJ1-5	13	CASTRQQNQPQHF	TGTGCCAGCACCCGACAGCAGAATCAGCCCCAGCATTTT
TRBV29-1	few	TRBD1	TRBJ2-7	12	CSVWTGEGEQYF	TGCAGCGTCTGGACAGGGGAGGGAGAGCAGTACTTC
TRBV28	many	TRBD1	TRBJ1-2	15	CASSLYAGGFYGYTF	TGTGCCAGCAGTTTATATGCAGGGGGGTTCTATGGCTACACCTTC
TRBV5-6	few	.	TRBJ1-2	14	CASSLVPANYGYTF	TGTGCCAGCAGCTTGGTTCCAGCTAACTATGGCTACACCTTC
TRBV14	.	.	TRBJ2-7	15	CASSQGGAASYEQYF	TGTGCCAGCAGCCAAGGGGGGGCAGCCTCCTACGAGCAGTACTTC
TRBV4-1	.	.	TRBJ1-6	16	CASSQEWRGVNSPLHF	TGCGCCAGCAGCCAAGAATGGCGGGGAGTTAATTCACCCCTCCACTTT
TRBV20-1	few	TRBD2	TRBJ2-7	17	CSAREATGLADSYEQYF	TGCAGTGCTAGAGAAGCAACGGGACTAGCGGACTCCTACGAGCAGTACTTC
TRBV18	many	.	TRBJ1-1	13	CASSPRPDTEAFF	TGTGCCAGCTCACCACGGCCAGACACTGAAGCTTTCTTT
TRBV24-1	.	.	TRBJ1-2	14	CATSDLDRYYGYTF	TGTGCCACCAGTGATTTGGACAGATACTATGGCTACACCTTC
TRBV2	.	.	TRBJ1-4	15	CASKTGAGVNEKLFF	TGTGCCAGCAAGACTGGCGCGGGGGTAAATGAAAAACTGTTTTTT
TRBV10-3	.	TRBD2	TRBJ2-6	16	CAITASGIAGANVLTF	TGTGCCATCACGGCTAGCGGGATTGCTGGGGCCAACGTCCTGACTTTC
TRBV24-1	many	TRBD1	TRBJ2-2	17	CATSDRTGQKNTGELFF	TGTGCCACCAGTGATCGTACGGGACAGAAGAACACCGGGGAGCTGTTTTTT
TRBV2	few	TRBD2	TRBJ2-7	11	CASKLAMRQYF	TGTGCCAGCAAACTAGCGATGCGGCAGTACTTC
TRBV6-1	.	TRBD2	TRBJ2-7	14	CASSPAGVSNEQYF	TGTGCCAGCAGTCCAGCGGGAGTCAGCAATGAGCAGTACTTC
TRBV2	many	.	TRBJ1-2	12	CASSEGQFRYTF	TGTGCCAGCAGTGAAGGACAATTTCGCTACACCTTC
TRBV2	many	TRBD1	TRBJ2-1	16	CAGEAGGIESYNEQFF	TGTGCCGGAGAGGCAGGGGGCATCGAGTCCTACAATGAGCAGTTCTTC
TRBV2	many	.	TRBJ2-1	15	CASSEARGGDGEQFF	TGTGCCAGCAGTGAAGCGCGAGGGGGGGACGGTGAGCAGTTCTTC
TRBV10-3	.	TRBD1	TRBJ2-2	19	CAISESKGTGGRNTGELFF	TGTGCCATCAGTGAGTCCAAAGGGACAGGGGGCAGGAACACCGGGGAGCTGTTTTTT
TRBV5-4	.	.	TRBJ2-2	15	CASRHRTEPSGELFF	TGTGCCAGCAGGCACCGGACAGAGCCCAGCGGGGAGCTGTTTTTT
TRBV28	many	TRBD1	TRBJ1-5	15	CASTNSQGNRQPQHF	TGTGCCAGCACCAACTCACAGGGGAATCGGCAGCCCCAGCATTTT
TRBV5-1	many	.	TRBJ1-1	14	CASSLDSGHTEAFF	TGCGCCAGCAGCTTGGATTCAGGGCATACTGAAGCTTTCTTT
TRBV7-9	many	TRBD2	TRBJ2-7	12	CAAGGSLDEQYF	TGTGCCGCGGGCGGGAGTTTGGACGAGCAGTACTTC
TRBV7-9	.	.	TRBJ2-7	12	CASSLIPYEQYF	TGTGCCAGCAGCTTAATCCCCTACGAGCAGTACTTC
TRBV28	many	.	TRBJ1-2	13	CASSYAINYGYTF	TGTGCCAGCAGTTATGCTATAAACTATGGCTACACCTTC
TRBV7-9	many	.	TRBJ2-5	15	CASSLVLARSETQYF	TGTGCCAGCAGCTTAGTCCTCGCCCGATCGGAGACCCAGTACTTC
TRBV27	many	.	TRBJ1-2	16	CASSRSGTGPNYGYTF	TGTGCCAGCAGTCGATCCGGGACGGGACCTAACTATGGCTACACCTTC
TRBV30	.	.	TRBJ1-5	14	CAWSLTKGNQPQHF	TGTGCCTGGAGTCTAACGAAGGGCAATCAGCCCCAGCATTTT
TRBV15	few	.	TRBJ1-5	15	CATSRDPGGNQPQHF	TGTGCCACCAGCAGAGATCCAGGGGGCAATCAGCCCCAGCATTTT
TRBV6-2/TRBV6-3	many	TRBD1	TRBJ1-5	15	CASSYGGTEISAPHF	TGTGCCAGCAGTTATGGAGGGACAGAGATATCGGCCCCGCATTTT
TRBV11-2	many	.	TRBJ2-3	16	CASSLVPGHSTDTQYF	TGTGCCAGCAGCTTAGTTCCGGGACACAGCACAGATACGCAGTATTTT
TRBV27	.	TRBD2	TRBJ2-3	17	CASSFETSGSSTDTQYF	TGTGCCAGCAGTTTTGAGACTAGCGGGAGTAGCACAGATACGCAGTATTTT
TRBV7-9	many	.	TRBJ2-5	13	CASSAPGQETQYF	TGTGCCAGCAGCGCTCCTGGTCAAGAGACCCAGTACTTC
TRBV16	many	.	TRBJ2-7	15	CASTQNAVGSYEQYF	TGTGCCAGCACCCAAAACGCGGTTGGGTCCTACGAGCAGTACTTC
TRBV4-1	few	.	TRBJ2-7	13	CASSQDFGREQYF	TGCGCCAGCAGCCAAGATTTCGGGCGCGAGCAGTACTTC
TRBV30	many	.	TRBJ2-7	11	CARLEGYEQYF	TGTGCCAGACTGGAGGGTTACGAGCAGTACTTC
TRBV29-1	many	TRBD1	TRBJ1-2	15	CSGIIRDRDPYGYTF	TGCAGCGGCATAATCCGGGACAGGGATCCCTATGGCTACACCTTC
TRBV10-3	few	TRBD2	TRBJ2-3	17	CAIRGLAETGGTDTQYF	TGTGCCATCAGGGGACTAGCGGAGACGGGTGGCACAGATACGCAGTATTTT
TRBV12-3/TRBV12-4	.	.	TRBJ2-2	14	CASVRDSKSGELFF	TGTGCCAGCGTAAGGGACTCCAAGTCCGGGGAGCTGTTTTTT
TRBV12-3/TRBV12-4	many	TRBD2	TRBJ2-7	15	CASSTSGGLSYEQYF	TGTGCCAGCAGTACTAGCGGAGGGCTATCCTACGAGCAGTACTTC
TRBV18	.	TRBD1	TRBJ2-1	15	CASSPRQGAGNEQFF	TGTGCCAGCTCACCAAGGCAGGGGGCGGGCAATGAGCAGTTCTTC